This T cell receptor (beta chain) stems from a study of OX40 agonist ivuxolimab in advanced cancers. Study context: Ivuxolimab, which is an agonistic anti-OX40 (CD134) antibody, was administered to the patients. Dose-escalation patients had hepatocellular carcinoma, melanoma, renal cell or head and neck cancer.

Trimming removed 0 bases at V and 2 bases at J, with 10 bases between. Germline assignment: CDR1 SGDLS and CDR2 YYNGEE. The CDR3 has 15 amino acids. Patients were ineligible given autoimmune disease history or systemic immunosuppression. TCRdb keeps only in-frame clones here, not all; method: immunoSEQ multiplex PCR. The sample yields 80,000 or so clones, 90% to 95% seen once. The sample in question was CD4+ or CD8+ T cells sorted from blood, obtained in a trial of the OX40 agonist ivuxolimab. The V and J genes are TRBV9 and TRBJ2-3; D is uncertain. This clonotype was obtained from an adult with an advanced solid tumor such as melanoma, head and neck, liver or kidney cancer. As DNA, the CDR3 is TGTGCCAGCAGCGTAGAGGGCAGAGCCACAGATACGCAGTATTTT. This encodes CASSVEGRATDTQYF.